This T cell receptor beta chain was profiled in a study of T cells in Graves' hyperthyroidism and ophthalmopathy (dated by TCRdb to between 2017 and 2020). In terms of the full investigation: Peripheral blood was sampled at the time of initial diagnosis, prior to any treatment. A discovery cohort of roughly 100 patients, about 40 with Graves' ophthalmopathy and approximately 57 with stable Graves' hyperthyroidism, was used to find distinguishing TCR V-J signatures. Prospective prediction of ophthalmopathy was tested in an independent validation cohort consisting of fewer than 20 hyperthyroidism patients and over 15 patients who later progressed to ophthalmopathy. For training and testing, the 100 or so patients in the discovery cohort were randomly divided in a 7:3 ratio. In about six Graves' hyperthyroidism patients, the study also compared T-cell repertoires from thyroid tissue with T-cell repertoires from blood. Once sampling was done, hyperthyroidism patients were given methimazole at a starting dose of 30 mg daily, whereas ophthalmopathy patients were given high-dose intravenous methylprednisolone. According to the paper, TCR Vbeta CDR3 sequencing was carried out on 135 peripheral blood samples, which came from 40 to 45 ophthalmopathy, around 75 hyperthyroidism and approximately 17 progressor patients.

The CDR3 goes from the cysteine to the phenylalanine over 16 residues. Only CDR3 DNA remains: 48 bases, in frame from the first base. V is trimmed back by 6 bases and J by 3 bases, and the junction contains 12 bases that no gene match accounts for. Stable Graves' hyperthyroidism was defined as no progression to ophthalmopathy during 18 months of follow-up. Hyperthyroidism patients were newly diagnosed, had a disease duration of under 2 months, and were aged 18 to 65 years. Exclusion was applied to patients with uncontrolled infections, other autoimmune diseases, pregnancy or lactation. Diagnoses were based on clinical symptoms, serum thyroxine and TRAb, thyroid ultrasound and orbital computed tomography. PBMCs were isolated from 10 ml of fresh peripheral blood by Ficoll-Paque density gradient centrifugation. Trizol reagent was used to extract total RNA, and RNA quality was then checked on an Agilent 2100 Bioanalyzer.

TCR beta CDR3 regions were amplified from RNA transcripts. For the first round of RT-PCR on the TCR CDR3, the HTBI primer set was used together with the Qiagen OneStep RT-PCR kit. Libraries were constructed in a second round of multiplex PCR, after which size selection and purification were carried out. Paired-end sequencing of the libraries was performed with 100 bp reads on an Illumina HiSeq2000. The authors processed their data as follows. SOAPnuke was used to process the raw data, with reads discarded if the reads contained adapters or uncalled bases, had a mean Phred below 15, or lacked an exact constant-primer or identifier match. COPE v1.2.5 was used to merge high-quality paired reads, and clonotypes were defined as unique nucleotide sequences. Clonotypes were aligned to IMGT TRBV, TRBD and TRBJ reference segments using MiTCR v1.1. Analysis was restricted to V-J combinations with a frequency above 0.0001, which covered 99% to 99.2% of repertoires. The TCS score was defined as F50 (clonal expansion) divided by E x V (chaos), with BLOSUM62-based TCRdist calculated between CDR3 peptides within each V-J. Welch's t-statistics and random forest reduced just over 500 V-J features to roughly 13, which were used in a naive Bayes classifier (R e1071). TCRdb took the public reads, trimmed them with fastp at Q25, ran MiXCR for clone calling and kept in-frame beta chains. Here each entry gathers all rows of one CDR3 protein and keeps the most common genes and DNA. TCRdb, not the original authors, processed these V and J calls. Within this sample are hundreds of thousands of distinct CDR3 sequences, with around 13% of them counted one time only. Together, the top ten hold about 10% of the sample.

Points the paper makes about the study in general: In validation, the model predicted progression to ophthalmopathy with around 71% sensitivity and over 72% specificity, a median of 6.5 months before onset. Sample size was not statistically predetermined, and blinding of investigators to group allocation was not performed. A 13 V-J signature model separated ophthalmopathy from stable hyperthyroidism, with approximately 86% sensitivity and approximately 81% specificity in cross-validation and 80%/75% in testing. Most expanded thyroid clonotypes (frequency above 0.001) were also detected in blood, suggesting blood repertoires may reflect thyroid immune responses.

In its sample, this clonotype was seen many times. It lacks a known antigen. No per-base quality is available; no much larger clone lies one base away. This receptor chain uses TRBV12-3 or TRBV12-4 and TRBJ2-7; TRBD1 agrees with 9 junctional bases. The sequence came from a woman between 18 and 30 years old with Graves' hyperthyroidism. Material: blood. The CDR3 region: CASSASQGQGYYEQYF. The DNA sequence reads TGTGCCAGCAGCGCCAGCCAGGGACAGGGCTACTACGAGCAGTACTTC.